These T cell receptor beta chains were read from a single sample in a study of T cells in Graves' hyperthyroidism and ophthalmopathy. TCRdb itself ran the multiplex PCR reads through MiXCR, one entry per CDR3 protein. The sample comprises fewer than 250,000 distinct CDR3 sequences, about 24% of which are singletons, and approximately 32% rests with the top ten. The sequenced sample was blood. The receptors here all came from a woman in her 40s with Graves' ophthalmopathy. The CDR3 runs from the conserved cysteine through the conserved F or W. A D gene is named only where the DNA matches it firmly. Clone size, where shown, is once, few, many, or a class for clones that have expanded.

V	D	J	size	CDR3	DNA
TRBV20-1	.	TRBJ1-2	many	CSARPVYGYTF	TGCAGTGCTAGGCCCGTCTATGGCTACACCTTC
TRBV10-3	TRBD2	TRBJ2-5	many	CATRIAGEAETQYF	TGTGCCACTAGGATTGCGGGAGAGGCGGAGACCCAGTACTTC
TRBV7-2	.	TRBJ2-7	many	CASRSYGTLPYEQYF	TGTGCCAGCAGATCGTATGGGACTCTTCCCTACGAGCAGTACTTC
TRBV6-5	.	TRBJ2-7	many	CASSFRDTFYEQYF	TGTGCCAGCAGTTTCCGGGACACTTTCTACGAGCAGTACTTC
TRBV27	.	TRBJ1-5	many	CASSYYRVGQPQHF	TGTGCCAGCAGTTATTACAGGGTGGGTCAGCCCCAGCATTTT
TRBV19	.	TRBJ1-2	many	CASSMLSNYGYTF	TGTGCCAGTAGTATGCTCAGTAACTATGGCTACACCTTC
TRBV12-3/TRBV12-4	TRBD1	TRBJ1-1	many	CASSLRGQRTEAFF	TGTGCCAGCAGTTTAAGGGGGCAGAGGACTGAAGCTTTCTTT
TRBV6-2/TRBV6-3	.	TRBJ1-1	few	CASSPISTEAFF	TGTGCCAGCAGTCCCATCAGCACTGAAGCTTTCTTT
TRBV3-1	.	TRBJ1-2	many	CASSQSETRTSTFTF	TGTGCCAGCAGCCAATCAGAAACGAGGACGTCGACCTTCACCTTC
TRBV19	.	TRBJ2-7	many	CASSNQGRYEQYF	TGTGCCAGTAGTAACCAAGGACGGTACGAGCAGTACTTC
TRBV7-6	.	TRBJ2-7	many	CASSFRESGEQYF	TGTGCCAGCAGCTTCAGGGAATCCGGCGAGCAGTACTTC
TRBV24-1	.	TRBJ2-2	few	CATSDSGPGGTGELFF	TGTGCCACCAGTGATTCCGGGCCTGGGGGAACCGGGGAGCTGTTTTTT
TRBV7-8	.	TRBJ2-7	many	CASNRLQNPPSYEQYF	TGTGCCAGCAACCGACTACAGAACCCCCCCTCCTACGAGCAGTACTTC
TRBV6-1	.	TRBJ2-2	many	CASSEDGRTGELFF	TGTGCCAGCAGTGAAGACGGTCGCACCGGGGAGCTGTTTTTT
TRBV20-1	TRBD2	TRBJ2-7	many	CSARAGTSGRTLFYEQYF	TGCAGTGCTAGAGCCGGGACTAGCGGGAGGACCCTTTTCTACGAGCAGTACTTC
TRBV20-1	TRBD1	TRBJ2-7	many	CSAIPGQGAWEQYF	TGCAGTGCTATACCGGGACAGGGGGCGTGGGAGCAGTACTTC
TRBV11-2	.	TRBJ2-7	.	CASSQVITGEQYF	TGTGCCAGCAGCCAAGTTATAACGGGAGAGCAGTACTTC
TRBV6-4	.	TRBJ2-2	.	CASRDGGSFSRELFF	TGTGCCAGCAGAGACGGGGGCAGCTTTTCCAGGGAGCTGTTTTTT
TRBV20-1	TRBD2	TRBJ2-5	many	CSASDPGLAEETQYF	TGCAGTGCTAGTGACCCAGGACTAGCGGAAGAGACCCAGTACTTC
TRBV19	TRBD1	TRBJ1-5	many	CASSIRDRGTLGNQPQHF	TGTGCCAGTAGTATCCGGGACAGGGGGACGTTGGGCAATCAGCCCCAGCATTTT
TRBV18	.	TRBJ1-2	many	CASSPPGILEGGYGYTF	TGTGCCAGCTCACCACCGGGAATTCTGGAGGGCGGCTATGGCTACACCTTC
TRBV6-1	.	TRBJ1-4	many	CASSGGKWTTNEKLFF	TGTGCCAGCAGTGGAGGGAAATGGACGACTAATGAAAAACTGTTTTTT
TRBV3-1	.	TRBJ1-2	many	CASSVGQHYGYTF	TGTGCCAGCAGCGTCGGACAGCACTATGGCTACACCTTC
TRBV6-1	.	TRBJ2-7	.	CASSEGWGIPAYEQYF	TGTGCCAGCAGTGAAGGCTGGGGCATTCCGGCCTACGAGCAGTACTTC
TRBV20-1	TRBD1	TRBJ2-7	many	CSAAATGGANEQYF	TGCAGTGCCGCCGCGACAGGGGGCGCGAACGAGCAGTACTTC
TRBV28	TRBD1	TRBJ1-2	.	CASSGTVRDNYGYTF	TGTGCCAGCAGCGGGACAGTAAGGGATAACTATGGCTACACCTTC
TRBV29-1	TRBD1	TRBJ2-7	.	CSVPTQGNSYEQYF	TGCAGCGTTCCGACACAGGGGAACTCCTACGAGCAGTACTTC
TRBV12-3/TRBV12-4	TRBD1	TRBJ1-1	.	CASSLGQGRSEAFF	TGTGCCAGCAGCCTAGGACAGGGTCGATCTGAAGCTTTCTTT
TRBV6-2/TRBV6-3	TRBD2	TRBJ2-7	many	CASSFSVFGTSGTYEQYF	TGTGCCAGCAGTTTCTCGGTCTTCGGGACTAGCGGCACCTACGAGCAGTACTTC
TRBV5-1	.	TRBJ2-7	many	CASSFAGYEQYF	TGCGCCAGCAGCTTTGCTGGCTACGAGCAGTACTTC
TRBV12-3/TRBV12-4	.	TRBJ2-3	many	CASRRQSDTQYF	TGTGCCAGCAGGCGACAATCAGATACGCAGTATTTT
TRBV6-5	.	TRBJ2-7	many	CASSYEGGYDYEQYF	TGTGCCAGCAGTTACGAGGGCGGATATGACTACGAGCAGTACTTC
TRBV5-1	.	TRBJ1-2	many	CASKPKRHYGYTF	TGCGCCAGCAAACCGAAACGGCACTATGGCTACACCTTC
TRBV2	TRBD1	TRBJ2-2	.	CASSWDREITGELFF	TGTGCCAGCAGTTGGGACAGGGAAATTACCGGGGAGCTGTTTTTT
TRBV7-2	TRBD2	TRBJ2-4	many	CASSITSGVAKNIQYF	TGTGCCAGCAGCATTACTAGCGGAGTAGCCAAAAACATTCAGTACTTC
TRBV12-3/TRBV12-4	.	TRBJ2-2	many	CASSEPTGPEEITGELFF	TGTGCCAGCAGTGAACCCACGGGACCAGAGGAGATCACCGGGGAGCTGTTTTTT